The entry below gives a single T cell receptor (beta chain) sequence along with its context. Its target is not known. These data belong to a study of T cell repertoires in cytomegalovirus infection. Findings of the study overall: HLA-C-restricted CMV clonotypes gave the most frequent clonotype in two of eight donors.

In TCRdb, the reads were re-called with MiXCR into one record per CDR3 protein. This table has about 160,000 distinct CDR3 sequences, roughly 15% appearing once. CDR3 length: 17 residues. V gave up 1 base and J gave up 8 bases; unmatched junction bases: 9. Per germline, CDR1 SGHVS and CDR2 FQNEAQ. The sample taken for sequencing was CD8+ T cells from PBMCs. The rearrangement joins TRBV7-8 to TRBJ2-1; the match to TRBD2 covers 12 bases. The clonotype was recovered from a human donor in good health (CMV status not recorded). Some clones in this sample may be carry-over from other donors' samples. The CDR3 DNA reads as TGTGCCAGCAGCTTAGGAGAGGGACTAGCGGGTTCGCATGAGCAGTTCTTC. It yields the protein CASSLGEGLAGSHEQFF.